The TCR beta chain under discussion was sequenced for a study of cytotoxic CD8 clonotypes in ibrutinib-treated CLL. Background on the study: After a median 12 months on treatment (6 to 36), response samples were drawn.

With regard to this clone: Its target is not known.

Here immunoSEQ multiplex PCR was the method, and the copy in TCRdb shows in-frame clones only, minus some. The sample shows under 200,000 clones, under 85% of them seen only once. Between the trimmed V and J ends, which lost 7 bases and 0 bases, there was a span of 12 bases. The CDR3 length is 15 residues. Germline V CDR1 and CDR2: LGHNT, FRNRAP. The study, taken as a whole, reports: Exceeding age-matched healthy donors, baseline clonality also tracked the counts of circulating CD8+ T cells.

The source is a human donor with chronic lymphocytic leukemia. The sequences come from PBMCs, collected after 24 months of ibrutinib treatment. The chain couples TRBV12-5 to TRBJ2-2; the D gene is possibly TRBD2 (6 bases). The CDR3 bases are TGTGCTAGTGCCTTGGGGACTTCGAACACCGGGGAGCTGTTTTTT. It translates to CASALGTSNTGELFF.